This entry lists 23 T cell receptor beta chains sequenced from one sample in a study of blood T cell repertoires in COVID-19. Method: immunoSEQ multiplex PCR; TCRdb's copy keeps in-frame clones and lacks some. Of over 250,000 clones listed, about 73% were seen once; the top ten hold more than 2.5%. Sequenced input: peripheral blood. The receptors originated from a woman at least 80 years old with acute or convalescent COVID-19.

This clone occurred a few times. The genes are TRBV12-5 and TRBJ1-6; 8 positions match TRBD1. The junction had 2 bases not matched to a gene; V was cut back by 1 base and J by 9 bases. This CDR3 has 14 residues. CDR1 and CDR2 (germline): LGHNT, FRNRAP. CDR3 sequence (DNA): TGTGCTAGTGGTTTGGAACAGGGGGTTTCACCCCTCCACTTT. As protein: CASGLEQGVSPLHF. The entire variable domain, with the rest obtained from reference TRBV12-5 and TRBJ1-6, is as follows: DARVTQTPRHKVTEMGQEVTMRCQPILGHNTVFWYRQTMMQGLELLAYFRNRAPLDDSGMPKDRFSAEMPDATLATLKIQPSEPRDSAVYFCASGLEQGVSPLHFGNGTRLTVT.

The chain carries TRBV2 and TRBJ2-5; TRBD2 aligns across 10 bases. Losses at the gene ends were 7 bases for V and 3 bases for J; bases not matched to a gene: 5. The CDR3 covers 14 residues. CDR1 SNHLY and CDR2 FYNNEI come from the germline V gene. CDR3 in amino acids: CASKTSGDKETQYF. The CDR3 DNA follows: TGTGCCAGCAAAACTAGCGGGGATAAAGAGACCCAGTACTTC. The variable domain in full, completed from reference TRBV2 and TRBJ2-5, reads EPEVTQTPSHQVTQMGQEVILRCVPISNHLYFYWYRQILGQKVEFLVSFYNNEISEKSEIFDDQFSVERPDGSNFTLKIRSTKLEDSAMYFCASKTSGDKETQYFGPGTRLLVL.

V is TRBV4-3 and J is TRBJ2-7; 9 nucleotides line up with TRBD2. J lost 2 bases, V lost 2 bases, and 4 bases had no gene match. Germline CDR1 reads LGHNA; CDR2 reads YSLEER. The CDR3 has 15 residues. CDR3 coding DNA: TGCGCCAGCAGCCAATTAGCGGGGGCAACCTACGAGCAGTACTTC. Its translation: CASSQLAGATYEQYF.

The rearrangement links TRBV7-9 to TRBJ2-3; possibly TRBD2 for D (6 bases). Germline values: CDR1 SEHNR, CDR2 FQNEAQ (reference sequence). Deletions cut 5 bases from V and 0 bases from J, with 18 bases between. The CDR3 is 17 residues long. CDR3 protein: CASSRRRAEPSTDTQYF. The CDR3, as DNA: TGTGCCAGCAGCCGCCGGAGGGCAGAACCTAGCACAGATACGCAGTATTTT.

The rearrangement joins TRBV20-1 to TRBJ2-5; 11 bases align to TRBD2. CDR1 and CDR2 (germline): DFQATT, SNEGSKA (reference sequence). The CDR3 loop spans 15 amino acids. Losses at the gene ends were 3 bases for V and 2 bases for J; bases not matched to a gene: 5. CDR3 bases: TGCAGTGCTAGTAGCGGGGGGGCCCCTCAAGAGACCCAGTACTTC. It translates to CSASSGGAPQETQYF.

This clone has just one count. The rearrangement links TRBV2 to TRBJ1-2; D is ambiguous. The germline V and J ends were trimmed by 1 base and 2 bases, with 8 bases remaining between them. This CDR3 comprises 14 residues. Germline V gives CDR1 SNHLY, CDR2 FYNNEI. The CDR3 here is CASSEGRRNYGYTF. In DNA form, the CDR3 reads TGTGCCAGCAGTGAAGGACGGAGAAACTATGGCTACACCTTC.

The chain combines TRBV7-6 with TRBJ1-3, with 10 positions matching TRBD1. Germline loops: CDR1 SGHVS, CDR2 FNYEAQ. With V trimmed by 5 bases and J by 0 bases, 7 bases remained unmatched. CDR3 size: 17 residues. The CDR3 sequence: CASSKEGTGVSGNTIYF. The CDR3 coding sequence is TGTGCCAGCAGCAAAGAGGGGACAGGGGTCTCTGGAAACACCATATATTTT.

The chain combines TRBV2 with TRBJ1-6, with D perhaps TRBD1 (6 bases). The CDR3 totals 17 residues. V gave up 5 bases and J gave up 2 bases, with 16 bases separating them. CDR1 is SNHLY and CDR2 is FYNNEI in the germline V gene. The CDR3 DNA reads TGTGCCAGCAGTCCCGGCGGGGGGCGGACCTATAATTCACCCCTCCACTTT. Protein product: CASSPGGGRTYNSPLHF. The full variable domain, with the rest looked up from reference TRBV2 and TRBJ1-6, is EPEVTQTPSHQVTQMGQEVILRCVPISNHLYFYWYRQILGQKVEFLVSFYNNEISEKSEIFDDQFSVERPDGSNFTLKIRSTKLEDSAMYFCASSPGGGRTYNSPLHFGNGTRLTVT.

The V gene is TRBV4-1, the J gene TRBJ2-5; TRBD1 aligns across 7 bases. Germline V gene data show CDR1 as MGHRA and CDR2 as YSYEKL. V lost 3 bases and J lost 3; bases outside the gene matches: 10. This CDR3 is 16 amino acids long. CDR3 DNA: TGCGCCAGCAGCCACCCCCGGACAGGTCTTAAAGAGACCCAGTACTTC. Its translation is CASSHPRTGLKETQYF.

This clone was picked up a small number of times. The V call is TRBV5-1, the J call TRBJ1-2, with 7 bases identical to TRBD1. Trimming cost V 0 bases and J 5 bases; bases outside gene matches: 1. The CDR3 is 13 amino acids. Per the germline V gene, CDR1 is SGHRS and CDR2 is YFSETQ. In DNA, the CDR3 is TGCGCCAGCAGCTTGGAACAGGGGTATGGCTACACCTTC. Amino acids: CASSLEQGYGYTF.

This clone was recorded a few times. This chain uses TRBV6-5 with TRBJ2-7; 8 nucleotides align to TRBD2. With 9 bases clipped from V and 7 bases from J, the junction kept 14 bases outside the gene matches. The CDR3 loop spans 14 amino acids. The germline gives CDR1 MNHEY, CDR2 SVGAGI. The CDR3 sequence is CASSSSGRAREQYF. The CDR3 DNA sequence: TGTGCCAGTTCTTCCTCCGGGAGGGCAAGGGAGCAGTACTTC.

The chain couples TRBV19 to TRBJ1-4; 8 nucleotides line up with TRBD1. Losses at the gene ends were 6 bases for V and 0 bases for J; bases not matched to a gene: 0. Germline V gene sequence: CDR1 LNHDA, CDR2 SQIVND (reference sequence). The CDR3 contains 14 residues. This CDR3 is CASRTGATNEKLFF. The DNA of the CDR3 is TGTGCCAGTAGGACAGGGGCAACTAATGAAAAACTGTTTTTT.

The V gene is TRBV5-1, the J gene TRBJ2-1; 9 bases map to TRBD1. The CDR3 contains 15 residues. Trimming cost V 4 bases and J 1 base; bases outside gene matches: 3. From germline, CDR1 is SGHRS and CDR2 YFSETQ. DNA for the CDR3: TGCGCCAGCAGCCCCGGGACAGGGTCCTACAATGAGCAGTTCTTC. Translating it yields CASSPGTGSYNEQFF.

J is TRBJ1-3 and V is TRBV6-1; D gene unclear. Germline CDR1 reads MNHNS; CDR2 reads SASEGT. V lost 0 bases and J lost 3, with 6 bases in between. The length of the CDR3 is 14 residues. The CDR3 DNA reads as TGTGCCAGCAGTGAAGCGCAGCGTGGAAACACCATATATTTT. It is translated as CASSEAQRGNTIYF.

The chain's CDR3 is CASSFTGVSTEAFF. The CDR3 nucleotides read TGTGCCAGCAGCTTCACAGGGGTTAGCACTGAAGCTTTCTTT. The rearrangement links TRBV7-2 to TRBJ1-1; TRBD1 matches 7 bases. The CDR3 totals 14 residues. Germline trimming cut 3 bases from V and 4 bases from J; bases unmatched to any gene: 5. Germline CDR1 reads SGHTA; CDR2 reads FQGNSA.

The CDR3 reads CASSLASQNTGELFF. CDR3 nucleotide sequence: TGTGCCAGCAGCTTAGCGTCACAGAACACCGGGGAGCTGTTTTTT. The rearrangement links TRBV7-8 to TRBJ2-2; unclear D gene. This CDR3 is built from 15 residues. Trimming cost V 0 bases and J 1 base, with 6 bases left between them. Germline CDR1 reads SGHVS; CDR2 reads FQNEAQ. The full variable domain, its missing parts supplied by reference TRBV7-8 and TRBJ2-2, is GAGVSQSPRYKVAKRGQDVALRCDPISGHVSLFWYQQALGQGPEFLTYFQNEAQLDKSGLPSDRFFAERPEGSVSTLKIQRTQQEDSAVYLCASSLASQNTGELFFGEGSRLTVL.

The chain is built from TRBV7-9 and TRBJ1-6; D ambiguous. V lost 5 bases and J 7 bases, leaving 18 bases between the germline ends. Germline CDR1 is SEHNR and CDR2 is FQNEAQ (reference sequence). The CDR3 length is 16 residues. CDR3 loop: CASSAHRARENSPLHF. The CDR3, as DNA: TGTGCCAGCAGCGCCCACCGAGCACGGGAAAATTCACCCCTCCACTTT.

This chain uses TRBV14 with TRBJ1-2; D not resolved. Per the germline V gene, CDR1 is SGHDN and CDR2 is FVKESK. V dropped 1 base and J dropped 3 bases, with 6 bases sitting between them. The CDR3 contains 13 residues. CDR3 sequence (DNA): TGTGCCAGCAGCCAAGTACGGGACTATGGCTACACCTTC. This translates into CASSQVRDYGYTF.

This clone appeared many times. The chain has TRBV4-1 and TRBJ1-2, with D perhaps matching TRBD1 (5 bases). The CDR3 length is 15 residues. The V gene's germline CDR1 is MGHRA and CDR2 YSYEKL. The ends were cut back, 1 base at V and 2 bases at J, with 11 bases in the middle. The CDR3 DNA follows: TGCGCCAGCAGCCAAGTAGGAGGGGCGAACTATGGCTACACCTTC. Residues: CASSQVGGANYGYTF.

This chain connects TRBV3-1 (or the pseudogene TRBV3-2) to TRBJ1-1; 9 nucleotides line up with TRBD1. The germline V gene has CDR1 LGHDT and CDR2 YNNKEL (reference sequence). The CDR3 is made up of 15 amino acids. J gave up 0 bases and V 3 bases, and 2 bases lay outside the gene matches. CDR3 sequence: CASSQWDRVNTEAFF. The CDR3 DNA sequence: TGTGCCAGCAGCCAGTGGGACAGGGTGAACACTGAAGCTTTCTTT.

This chain connects TRBV20-1 to TRBJ1-3; D is unclear. The V and J ends lost 3 bases and 3 bases respectively, with 9 bases between them. This CDR3 is 13 amino acids long. CDR1 and CDR2 (germline): DFQATT, SNEGSKA (reference sequence). The DNA for the CDR3 is TGCAGTGCTAGTCCCTCAGGTGGAAACACCATATATTTT. Amino acids: CSASPSGGNTIYF.

V is TRBV5-4 and J is TRBJ2-2; 9 nucleotides match TRBD1. The CDR3 is made up of 16 amino acids. Trimming took 3 bases from V and 1 from J; bases not matched to a gene: 4. The V gene's germline CDR1 is SGHNT and CDR2 YYREEE (reference sequence). CDR3 sequence reads: CASSWGQGGNTGELFF. The CDR3 nucleotides are TGTGCCAGCAGCTGGGGACAGGGAGGGAACACCGGGGAGCTGTTTTTT.

V gene TRBV4-3 combines with J gene TRBJ1-6, with 7 bases aligning to TRBD1. The CDR3 contains 17 residues. Trimming at V came to 4 bases and at J to 0 bases, leaving 6 bases not matched to a gene. Germline CDR1 and CDR2: LGHNA and YSLEER. DNA for the CDR3: TGCGCCAGCAGCCGACAACAGGGGAGCTCCTATAATTCACCCCTCCACTTT. Protein: CASSRQQGSSYNSPLHF.